This section outlines one T cell receptor (beta chain) sequence together with its context. The sample comes from a study of blood T cell repertoires in COVID-19. CDR3 size: 13 residues. Per the germline V gene, CDR1 is LNHDA and CDR2 is SQIVND (reference sequence). The V gene end was trimmed by 9 bases and the J gene end by 6 bases; junction bases not matched to a gene: 11. Sequencing was performed with immunoSEQ multiplex PCR; in TCRdb, only in-frame clones are kept and a portion is missing. The table has about 230,000 clones, around 83% seen once. The V call is TRBV19, the J call TRBJ2-7; 7 nucleotides match TRBD1. The sample consisted of peripheral blood. The clonotype comes from a man older than 75 with acute or convalescent COVID-19. DNA for the CDR3: TGTGCCAGCTCCGACAGGGTAGATTCCGAGCAGTACTTC. It is translated as CASSDRVDSEQYF.